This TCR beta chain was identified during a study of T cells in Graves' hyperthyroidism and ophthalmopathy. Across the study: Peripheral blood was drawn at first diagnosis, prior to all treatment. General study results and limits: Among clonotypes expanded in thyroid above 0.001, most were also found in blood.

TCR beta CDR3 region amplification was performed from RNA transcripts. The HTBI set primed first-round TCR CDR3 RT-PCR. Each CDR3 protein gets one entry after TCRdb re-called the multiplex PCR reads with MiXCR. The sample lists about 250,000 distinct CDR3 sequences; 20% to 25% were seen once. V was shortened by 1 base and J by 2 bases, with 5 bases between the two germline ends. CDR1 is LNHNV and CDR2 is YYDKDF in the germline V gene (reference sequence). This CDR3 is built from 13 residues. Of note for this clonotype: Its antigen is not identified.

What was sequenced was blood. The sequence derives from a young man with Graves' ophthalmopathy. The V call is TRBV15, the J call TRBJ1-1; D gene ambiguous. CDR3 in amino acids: CATSRGLNTEAFF. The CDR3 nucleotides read TGTGCCACCAGCAGAGGGTTAAACACTGAAGCTTTCTTT.